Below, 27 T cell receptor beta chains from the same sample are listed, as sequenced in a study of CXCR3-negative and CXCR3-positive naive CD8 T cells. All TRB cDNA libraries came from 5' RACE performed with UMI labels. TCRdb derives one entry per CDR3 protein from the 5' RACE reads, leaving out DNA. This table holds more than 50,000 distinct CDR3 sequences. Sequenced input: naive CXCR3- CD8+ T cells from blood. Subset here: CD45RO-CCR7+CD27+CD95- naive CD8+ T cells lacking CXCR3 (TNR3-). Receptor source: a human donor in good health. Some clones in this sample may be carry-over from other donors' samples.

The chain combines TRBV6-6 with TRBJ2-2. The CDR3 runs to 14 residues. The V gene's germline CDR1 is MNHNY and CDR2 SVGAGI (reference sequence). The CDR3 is CASTWGANTGELFF.

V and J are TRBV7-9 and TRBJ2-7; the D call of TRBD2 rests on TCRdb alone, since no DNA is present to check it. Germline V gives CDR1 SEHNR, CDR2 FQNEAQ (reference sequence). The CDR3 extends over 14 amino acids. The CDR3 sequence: CASSSGGVSYEQYF.

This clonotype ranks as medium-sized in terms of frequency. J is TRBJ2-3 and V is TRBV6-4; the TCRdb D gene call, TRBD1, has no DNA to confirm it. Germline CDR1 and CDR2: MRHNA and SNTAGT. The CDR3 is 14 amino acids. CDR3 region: CASSEGDSTDTQYF.

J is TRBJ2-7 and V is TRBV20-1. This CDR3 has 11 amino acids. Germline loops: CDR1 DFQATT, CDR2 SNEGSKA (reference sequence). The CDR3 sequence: CSARGSYEQYF.

The CDR3 is CASSPQRPEAFF. The rearrangement links TRBV7-9 to TRBJ1-1. CDR1 is SEHNR, CDR2 FQNEAQ, per germline (reference sequence). There are 12 residues in the CDR3.

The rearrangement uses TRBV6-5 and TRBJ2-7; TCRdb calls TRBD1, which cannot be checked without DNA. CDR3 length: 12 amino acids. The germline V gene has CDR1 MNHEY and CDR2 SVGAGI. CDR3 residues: CASSTPGYEQYF.

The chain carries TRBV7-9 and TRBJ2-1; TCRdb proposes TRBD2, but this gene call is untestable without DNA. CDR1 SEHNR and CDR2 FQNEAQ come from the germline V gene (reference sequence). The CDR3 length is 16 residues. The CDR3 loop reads CASSLVPAESYNEQFF.

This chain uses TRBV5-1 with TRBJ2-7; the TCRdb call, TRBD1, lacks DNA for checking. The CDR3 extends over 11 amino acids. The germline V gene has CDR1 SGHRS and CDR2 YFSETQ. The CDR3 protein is CASSYDSEQYF.

CDR3 loop: CASSTWTSGSTNEQYF. This rearrangement joins TRBV2 to TRBJ2-7; TCRdb proposes TRBD2, but this gene call is untestable without DNA. The CDR3 spans 16 residues. The germline V gene has CDR1 SNHLY and CDR2 FYNNEI.

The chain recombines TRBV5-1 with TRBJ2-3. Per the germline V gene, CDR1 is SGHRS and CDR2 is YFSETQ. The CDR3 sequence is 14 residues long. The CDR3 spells CASSLVMQMDTQYF.

The CDR3 region is CASSPQTASSYEQYF. The rearrangement uses TRBV2 and TRBJ2-7. Germline V CDR1 and CDR2: SNHLY, FYNNEI. The CDR3 spans 15 residues.

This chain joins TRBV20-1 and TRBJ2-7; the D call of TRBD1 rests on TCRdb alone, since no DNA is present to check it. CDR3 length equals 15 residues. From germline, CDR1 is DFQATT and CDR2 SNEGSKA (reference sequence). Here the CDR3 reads CSARPTGSPFYEQYF.

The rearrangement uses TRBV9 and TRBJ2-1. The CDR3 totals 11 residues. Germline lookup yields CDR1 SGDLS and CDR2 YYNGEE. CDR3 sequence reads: CASSVSNEQFF. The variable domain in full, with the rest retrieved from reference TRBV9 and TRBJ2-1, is DSGVTQTPKHLITATGQRVTLRCSPRSGDLSVYWYQQSLDQGLQFLIQYYNGEERAKGNILERFSAQQFPDLHSELNLSSLELGDSALYFCASSVSNEQFFGPGTRLTVL.

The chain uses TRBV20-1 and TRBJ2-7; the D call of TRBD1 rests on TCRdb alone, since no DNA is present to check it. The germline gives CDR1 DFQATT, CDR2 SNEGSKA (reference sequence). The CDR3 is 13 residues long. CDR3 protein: CSAPTGDPYEQYF.

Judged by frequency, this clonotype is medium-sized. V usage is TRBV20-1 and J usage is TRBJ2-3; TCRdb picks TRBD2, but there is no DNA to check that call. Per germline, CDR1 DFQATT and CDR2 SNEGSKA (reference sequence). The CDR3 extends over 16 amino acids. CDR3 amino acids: CSARTIVPLDTDTQYF.

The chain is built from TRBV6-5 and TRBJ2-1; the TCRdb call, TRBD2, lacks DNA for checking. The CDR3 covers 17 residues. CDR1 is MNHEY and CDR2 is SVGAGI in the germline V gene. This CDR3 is CASSPTSGSPPYNEQFF.

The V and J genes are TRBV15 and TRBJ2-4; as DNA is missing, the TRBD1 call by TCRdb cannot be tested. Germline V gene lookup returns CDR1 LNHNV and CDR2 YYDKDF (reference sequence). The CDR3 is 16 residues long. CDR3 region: CATSRDQGGAKNIQYF.

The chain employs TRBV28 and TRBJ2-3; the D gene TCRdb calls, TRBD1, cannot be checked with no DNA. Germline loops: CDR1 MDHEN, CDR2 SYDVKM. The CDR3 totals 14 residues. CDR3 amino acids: CASSLEGVRDTQYF.

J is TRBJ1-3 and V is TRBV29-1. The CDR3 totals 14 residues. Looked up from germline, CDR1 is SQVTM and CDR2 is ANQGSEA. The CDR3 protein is CSVVLDRSGNTIYF.

CDR3 sequence: CSVARDNEQFF. This chain links TRBV29-1 with TRBJ2-1; no DNA is available, so the TRBD1 call from TCRdb remains unchecked. Germline V lookup: CDR1 SQVTM, CDR2 ANQGSEA. The CDR3 is made up of 11 amino acids.

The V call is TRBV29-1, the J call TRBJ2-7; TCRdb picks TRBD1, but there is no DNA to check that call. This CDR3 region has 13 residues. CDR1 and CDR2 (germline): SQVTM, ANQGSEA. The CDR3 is CSAAGTDPYEQYF.

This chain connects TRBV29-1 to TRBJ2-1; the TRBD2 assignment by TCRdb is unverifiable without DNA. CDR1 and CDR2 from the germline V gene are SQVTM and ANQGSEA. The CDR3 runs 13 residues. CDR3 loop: CSAVPGGYDEQFF.

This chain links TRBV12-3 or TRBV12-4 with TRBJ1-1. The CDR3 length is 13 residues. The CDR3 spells CASSHLGNTEAFF.

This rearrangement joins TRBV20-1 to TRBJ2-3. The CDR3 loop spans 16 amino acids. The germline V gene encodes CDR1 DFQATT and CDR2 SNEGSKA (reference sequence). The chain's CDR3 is CSANTIQFPGTDTQYF.

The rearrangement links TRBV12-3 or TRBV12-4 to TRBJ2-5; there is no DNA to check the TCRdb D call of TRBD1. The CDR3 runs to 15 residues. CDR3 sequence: CASSFARGGLETQYF.

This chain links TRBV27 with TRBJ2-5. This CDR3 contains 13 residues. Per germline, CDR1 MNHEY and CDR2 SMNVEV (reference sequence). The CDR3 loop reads CASGEALQETQYF.

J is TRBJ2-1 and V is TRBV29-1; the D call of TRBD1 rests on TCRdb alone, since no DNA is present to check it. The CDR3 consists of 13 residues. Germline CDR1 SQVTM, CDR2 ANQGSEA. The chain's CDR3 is CSVEAGEYNEQFF.